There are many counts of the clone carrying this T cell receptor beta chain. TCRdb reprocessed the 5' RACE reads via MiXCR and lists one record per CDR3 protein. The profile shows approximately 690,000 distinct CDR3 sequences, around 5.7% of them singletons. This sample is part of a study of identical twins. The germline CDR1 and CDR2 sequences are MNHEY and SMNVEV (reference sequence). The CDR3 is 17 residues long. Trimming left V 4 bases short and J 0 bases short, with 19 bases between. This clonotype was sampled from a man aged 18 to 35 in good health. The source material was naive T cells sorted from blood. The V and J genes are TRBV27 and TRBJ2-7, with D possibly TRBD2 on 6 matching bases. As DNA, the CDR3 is TGTGCCAGCAGTTCAAATCCGGGACTGACAACCTCCTACGAGCAGTACTTC. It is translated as CASSSNPGLTTSYEQYF.